The 12 T cell receptor beta chains below all came from one sample that was sequenced in a study of cytomegalovirus exposure and HLA in healthy donors. TCRdb keeps only in-frame clones here, not all; method: immunoSEQ multiplex PCR. The table records around 95,000 clones, 85% of them present only once. The sample comprised PBMCs. These receptors were collected from a man between 18 and 29 years old in good health and CMV-seropositive.

The V and J genes are TRBV21-1 and TRBJ2-7; the tabulated D call, TRBD2, remains unverified against the DNA. TRBV21-1 is noted as a pseudogene. The CDR3 has 14 residues. The CDR3, as DNA: TGTGCCAGCAGCAAAGGGAGGGACGTGGAAGAGCAGTACGTC. This gives the protein CASSKGRDVEEQYV.

The rearrangement joins TRBV27 to TRBJ2-5; TRBD1 matches at 12 bases. CDR3 size: 16 residues. After removal of 5 bases from V and 5 bases from J, the junction contained 9 bases not matched to a gene. Germline CDR1 reads MNHEY; CDR2 reads SMNVEV (reference sequence). Written as DNA, the CDR3 is TGTGCCAGCAGTGACCCGGGACAGGGGGCGAAGGAGACCCAGTACTTC. It specifies CASSDPGQGAKETQYF.

V gene TRBV19 combines with J gene TRBJ1-1; D remains unclear. Trimming removed 7 bases at V and 5 bases at J, with 14 bases between. Germline V gene data show CDR1 as LNHDA and CDR2 as SQIVND (reference sequence). The length of the CDR3 is 13 residues. The CDR3 here is CASIPGGRTEAFF. The CDR3 DNA follows: TGTGCCAGTATTCCAGGCGGGCGGACTGAAGCTTTCTTT.

This sequence joins TRBV9 and TRBJ1-5; D unclear. Trimming pared 0 bases from V and 7 bases from J, leaving 14 bases between. This CDR3 spans 15 amino acids. Germline CDR1 reads SGDLS; CDR2 reads YYNGEE. CDR3 sequence (DNA): TGTGCCAGCAGCGTAGGTGGGATACCGGGGCAGCCCCAGCATTTT. This sequence encodes CASSVGGIPGQPQHF.

The V gene is TRBV14, the J gene TRBJ2-1, with 9 bases lining up with TRBD2. The junction had 10 bases not matched to a gene; V was cut back by 0 bases and J by 4 bases. The CDR3 loop spans 18 amino acids. Germline V lookup: CDR1 SGHDN, CDR2 FVKESK. CDR3: CASSQDLIRAGGYNEQFF. CDR3 bases: TGTGCCAGCAGCCAAGATTTAATCCGAGCGGGAGGTTACAATGAGCAGTTCTTC.

This chain joins TRBV6-1 and TRBJ1-2; tentative D call: TRBD1 (5 bases). V was trimmed by 2 bases and J by 4 bases, leaving 5 bases between them. This CDR3 has 12 residues. CDR1 MNHNS and CDR2 SASEGT come from the germline V gene. CDR3 sequence (DNA): TGTGCCAGCAGTGAAAGGGGCTATGGCTACACCTTC. This translates into CASSERGYGYTF.

The rearrangement joins TRBV7-9 to TRBJ1-2, with a tentative D call TRBD1 (5 bases). Trimming pared 4 bases from V and 5 bases from J, leaving 14 bases between. Per the germline V gene, CDR1 is SEHNR and CDR2 is FQNEAQ (reference sequence). The CDR3 runs 14 residues. In nucleotides, the CDR3 is TGTGCCAGCAGCTCTGGCGGGACCCATTATGGCTACACCTTC. Translated, it gives CASSSGGTHYGYTF.

In DNA form, the CDR3 reads TGTGCCAGCAGTATCGGGGGATCTGGAAACACCATATATTTT. This translates into CASSIGGSGNTIYF. This rearrangement joins TRBV5-6 to TRBJ1-3; possible D gene TRBD1, 5 bases. CDR3 length equals 14 residues. Germline V gene data show CDR1 as SGHDT and CDR2 as YYEEEE. Trimming stripped 5 bases from V and 1 base from J, with 10 bases between.

Remarks on this clone: The same CDR3 can be traced to other DNA sequences in this sample. The V and J genes are TRBV11-2 and TRBJ2-7, with 10 bases that match TRBD1. V was pared by 3 bases and J by 2 bases, with 1 base of the junction left unmatched. This CDR3 has 14 amino acids. Germline V gene lookup returns CDR1 SGHAT and CDR2 FQNNGV. The CDR3 DNA reads TGTGCCAGCAGCTTGGGGACAGGGGCCTACGAGCAGTACTTC. Translating it yields CASSLGTGAYEQYF.

The J gene is TRBJ1-1, the V gene TRBV9; tentative D call: TRBD1 (6 bases). The CDR3 sequence is 16 residues long. The ends were cut back, 0 bases at V and 1 base at J, with 13 bases in the middle. The germline V gene encodes CDR1 SGDLS and CDR2 YYNGEE. CDR3 DNA sequence: TGTGCCAGCAGCGTAGATGGGGACACCAGGAACACTGAAGCTTTCTTT. This gives the protein CASSVDGDTRNTEAFF.

The chain joins TRBV5-1 to TRBJ2-1, with 12 positions matching TRBD2. The CDR3 consists of 16 residues. Germline V gives CDR1 SGHRS, CDR2 YFSETQ. V dropped 0 bases and J dropped 6; count of bases not matched to a gene: 4. The CDR3 DNA reads TGCGCCAGCAGCTTGGATGGGACTAGCGGGTTCAATGAGCAGTTCTTC. Translating it yields CASSLDGTSGFNEQFF.

V and J are TRBV4-1 and TRBJ2-1, with D tentatively TRBD2 (5 bases). CDR1 is MGHRA and CDR2 is YSYEKL in the germline V gene. The CDR3 extends over 16 amino acids. V was trimmed by 3 bases and J by 7 bases, leaving 19 bases between them. CDR3 sequence: CASSHSPVVPGNEQFF. The DNA for the CDR3 is TGCGCCAGCAGCCACTCCCCGGTTGTCCCGGGGAATGAGCAGTTCTTC.